The subject of this entry is one TCR beta chain. Trimming took 2 bases from V and 4 from J; bases not matched to a gene: 10. Germline CDR1 and CDR2: KGHSH and LQKENI. The CDR3 sequence is 16 residues long. The sample belongs to a study of blood T cell repertoires in COVID-19. TCRdb's copy holds only in-frame clones and misses some; the assay was immunoSEQ multiplex PCR. Here the sample spans about 260,000 clones, approximately 81% being singletons. Sequencing was performed on peripheral blood. The chain employs TRBV18 and TRBJ1-2; 7 bases are a match to TRBD1. This TCR came from a man aged 55 to 70 with acute or convalescent COVID-19. For the CDR3, the DNA is TGTGCCAGCTCACCATCGAACCGGGACAGCGCCTATGGCTACACCTTC. It yields the protein CASSPSNRDSAYGYTF.